This T cell receptor beta chain comes out of a study of T cell repertoires in cytomegalovirus infection. Looking at the study overall: Through public TCR beta signatures, both CMV infection and matching HLA type were indicated. Study-level results: Ex vivo, HLA-C-restricted CMV-specific TCR beta clonotypes prevailed over the rest of the response.

Trimming cost V 0 bases and J 1 base; bases outside gene matches: 9. The CDR3 contains 20 residues. Germline-derived CDR1 and CDR2 are MGHRA and YSYEKL. Via MiXCR, TCRdb re-called the reads, giving one row per CDR3 protein. The data show roughly 720,000 distinct CDR3 sequences, roughly a third seen once. This clonotype was observed a handful of times. Its antigen remains unknown. The TCR sequence derives from a human donor in good health (CMV status not recorded). Some clones in this sample may be carry-over from other donors' samples. The V gene is TRBV4-1, the J gene TRBJ2-3; 14 nucleotides match TRBD2. The sequenced sample was PBMCs. The CDR3 here is CASSQDPGTSGSRGTDTQYF. CDR3 nucleotides: TGCGCCAGCAGCCAAGACCCCGGGACTAGCGGGAGTAGGGGCACAGATACGCAGTATTTT.